This passage covers 12 T cell receptor beta chains from one sample sequenced in a study of response to subunit inactivated influenza vaccine. One entry per CDR3 protein results from TCRdb running MiXCR on the RT-PCR reads. The sample yields around 650,000 distinct CDR3 sequences, 15% to 18% seen once. The sequences come from PBMCs from blood, collected about 13 days after vaccination. The receptors were sampled from a man in his forties or fifties who received an inactivated influenza vaccine.

In this sample, this clonotype turned up many times. The gene calls are TRBV20-1 and TRBJ2-2; no firm D call. The CDR3 spans 14 residues. The V gene lost 4 bases and the J gene lost 4 bases, with 13 bases spanning the gap. CDR1 and CDR2 from the germline V gene are DFQATT and SNEGSKA (reference sequence). CDR3 bases: TGCAGTGCTAAGACGGCGGCCATCACCGGGGAGCTGTTTTTT. This gives the protein CSAKTAAITGELFF.

This clonotype turned up a few times. As DNA, the CDR3 is TGTGCCACTCAGAACCTACAACCTAATGAAAAACTGTTTTTT. Translated: CATQNLQPNEKLFF. The chain has TRBV6-1 and TRBJ1-4; D remains unclear. V lost 10 bases and J lost 3, with 15 bases in between. The CDR3 spans 14 residues. Germline loops: CDR1 MNHNS, CDR2 SASEGT.

Many counts were recorded for this clonotype. CDR3 sequence (DNA): TGTGCCAGCAGCCCCGGGGCCTCGGAGCTGTTTTTT. Residues: CASSPGASELFF. The gene calls are TRBV7-2 and TRBJ2-2; D might be TRBD1 or TRBD2, each matching 5 bases. CDR3 length equals 12 residues. Germline loops: CDR1 SGHTA, CDR2 FQGNSA. Trimming left V 5 bases short and J 10 bases short, with 11 bases between. Full variable domain (remainder filled in from reference TRBV7-2 and TRBJ2-2): GAGVSQSPSNKVTEKGKDVELRCDPISGHTALYWYRQSLGQGLEFLIYFQGNSAPDKSGLPSDRFSAERTGGSVSTLTIQRTQQEDSAVYLCASSPGASELFFGEGSRLTVL.

This clonotype showed up just a few times. The genes are TRBV4-2 and TRBJ2-1; TRBD2 aligns across 8 bases. The CDR3 loop spans 16 amino acids. Germline V gives CDR1 LGHNA, CDR2 YNFKEQ. The junction had 7 bases not matched to a gene; V was cut back by 0 bases and J by 6 bases. CDR3 amino acids: CASSQDAGTSGNEQFF. In nucleotides, the CDR3 is TGTGCCAGCAGCCAAGATGCCGGAACTAGCGGCAATGAGCAGTTCTTC.

This clonotype was detected only a few times. CDR3 region: CASSPLGASGGNTQYF. The CDR3 DNA follows: TGTGCCAGCAGTCCCCTCGGGGCTAGCGGGGGGAATACGCAGTATTTT. The chain carries TRBV12-3 or TRBV12-4 and TRBJ2-3; 11 positions match TRBD2. The CDR3 covers 16 residues. The ends lost 5 bases at V and 7 bases at J; junction bases unmatched: 11.

V gene TRBV4-3 combines with J gene TRBJ2-1, with 11 bases lining up with TRBD2. Germline CDR1 is LGHNA and CDR2 is YSLEER. The trim removed 0 bases at V and 8 bases at J, leaving 9 bases unmatched. The CDR3 totals 17 residues. CDR3 sequence: CASSQELGASGGHEQFF. The CDR3 bases are TGCGCCAGCAGCCAAGAGCTAGGGGCTAGCGGGGGGCATGAGCAGTTCTTC.

For this clonotype: Germline and junction disagree at one end, which may indicate a read error. The genes are TRBV20-1 and TRBJ2-5, with 10 bases aligning to TRBD2. The CDR3 has 18 residues. Germline V gives CDR1 DFQATT, CDR2 SNEGSKA (reference sequence). CDR3 region: CCARAIAGGGYFQETQYF. The CDR3 DNA reads as TGCTGTGCTAGAGCAATAGCGGGAGGAGGGTATTTCCAAGAGACCCAGTACTTC.

This clonotype was seen at least ten times. V is TRBV5-1 and J is TRBJ2-7, with D perhaps TRBD1 (6 bases). Trimming removed 4 bases from V and 5 bases from J, with 16 bases in between. This CDR3 has 14 amino acids. Germline values: CDR1 SGHRS, CDR2 YFSETQ. CDR3 nucleotide sequence: TGCGCCAGCAGCCCCATCGGCAGGGGCCACGAGCAGTACTTC. Translation: CASSPIGRGHEQYF.

This clonotype was counted only a few times. The chain couples TRBV11-1 to TRBJ2-3, with 13 bases aligning to TRBD2. The germline CDR1 and CDR2 sequences are SGHAT and FQDESV (reference sequence). The V gene end was trimmed by 2 bases and the J gene end by 2 bases; junction bases not matched to a gene: 10. This CDR3 comprises 19 residues. The CDR3 nucleotides are TGTGCCAGCAGCTTAAGGCCCCGGACTAGCGGGGGAGACACAGATACGCAGTATTTT. Its translation: CASSLRPRTSGGDTDTQYF. Filled out from reference TRBV11-1 and TRBJ2-3, the complete variable domain reads EAEVAQSPRYKITEKSQAVAFWCDPISGHATLYWYRQILGQGPELLVQFQDESVVDDSQLPKDRFSAERLKGVDSTLKIQPAELGDSAMYLCASSLRPRTSGGDTDTQYFGPGTRLTVL.

This clonotype occurred a few times. The rearrangement uses TRBV15 and TRBJ2-3; the match to TRBD1 covers 9 bases. The V segment lost 5 bases and the J segment 3 bases; nucleotides outside the gene matches: 9. Per germline, CDR1 LNHNV and CDR2 YYDKDF (reference sequence). CDR3 length: 16 amino acids. CDR3 in amino acids: CATSGRDRVGTDTQYF. The CDR3 DNA follows: TGTGCCACCAGCGGGCGGGACAGGGTGGGGACAGATACGCAGTATTTT.

This clonotype occurred a few times. The chain links TRBV20-1 to TRBJ1-1, with D possibly being TRBD1 (6 bases). CDR3 size: 13 residues. V gave up 2 bases and J gave up 3 bases, with 10 bases separating them. Germline V CDR1 and CDR2: DFQATT, SNEGSKA (reference sequence). The CDR3 loop reads CSARQGRDTEAFF. The CDR3 bases are TGCAGTGCTAGACAGGGGAGAGACACTGAAGCTTTCTTT.

This clonotype was seen a few times. This chain connects TRBV29-1 to TRBJ2-3, with TRBD1 as a possible D gene (6 bases). Germline loops: CDR1 SQVTM, CDR2 ANQGSEA. This CDR3 region has 12 residues. Trimming took off 7 bases at V and 4 bases at J, with 12 bases between the two ends. The CDR3 reads CSAVGAPDTQYF. CDR3 nucleotide sequence: TGCAGCGCCGTGGGGGCCCCAGATACGCAGTATTTT.